The 8 T cell receptor beta chains presented below share a single source sample, sequenced in a study of shared T cell receptors in the human thymus. Assay: immunoSEQ multiplex PCR; the TCRdb copy retains only in-frame clones and omits some. The sample has about 610,000 clones, roughly 90% seen once. These data also formed part of another study, on human thymus T cells.

Sequenced: thymocytes. Receptor source: a boy under two years old with a congenital heart defect.

This sequence joins TRBV28 and TRBJ2-3, with D possibly TRBD2 on 6 matching bases. Deletions cut 1 base from V and 3 bases from J, with 8 bases between. The CDR3 runs 14 residues. Per germline, CDR1 MDHEN and CDR2 SYDVKM. CDR3 sequence reads: CASSLFGGTDTQYF. CDR3 nucleotide sequence: TGTGCCAGCAGTTTATTCGGGGGAACAGATACGCAGTATTTT.

This rearrangement joins TRBV4-2 to TRBJ2-7; 9 positions agree with TRBD1. Per the germline V gene, CDR1 is LGHNA and CDR2 is YNFKEQ. This CDR3 is 17 amino acids long. With 2 bases clipped from V and 2 bases from J, the junction kept 10 bases outside the gene matches. The CDR3 sequence is CASSQTVQQGAPYEQYF. Written as DNA, the CDR3 is TGTGCCAGCAGCCAAACAGTACAACAGGGGGCCCCCTACGAGCAGTACTTC.

V and J are TRBV7-6 and TRBJ2-7; weak D call: TRBD1 (6 bases). CDR1 and CDR2 from the germline V gene are SGHVS and FNYEAQ. This CDR3 region has 19 residues. Trimming took 1 base from V and 2 from J, leaving 24 bases between them. The CDR3 coding sequence is TGTGCCAGCAGCTTAGTGGGCGCGACTACAGGGAAAGAGCCCTACGAGCAGTACTTC. Translating it yields CASSLVGATTGKEPYEQYF.

The J gene is TRBJ2-4, the V gene TRBV13; 16 bases are a match to TRBD2. V was clipped by 4 bases and J by 6 bases; unmatched bases: 9. Germline-derived CDR1 and CDR2 are PRHDT and FYEKMQ (reference sequence). The length of the CDR3 is 18 residues. CDR3 nucleotide sequence: TGTGCCAGCAGCTCAACTACCGGGACTAGCGGGAGGGGAAACATTCAGTACTTC. It codes for CASSSTTGTSGRGNIQYF.

The rearrangement links TRBV10-3 to TRBJ1-2; maybe TRBD1 (5 bases). The CDR3 loop spans 15 amino acids. Trimming took 6 bases from V and 4 from J, leaving 18 bases between them. Germline V gene data show CDR1 as ENHRY and CDR2 as SYGVKD. CDR3 amino acids: CAISVTGQAGYGYTF. DNA for the CDR3: TGTGCCATCAGCGTAACAGGCCAGGCCGGCTATGGCTACACCTTC.

Written as DNA, the CDR3 is TGCAGTGCCCCAGGGAAAGAGACCCAGTACTTC. It yields the protein CSAPGKETQYF. The chain has TRBV20-1 and TRBJ2-5; the D gene is possibly TRBD1 (5 bases). V lost 6 bases and J lost 3, with 8 bases in between. This CDR3 region has 11 residues. Germline-derived CDR1 and CDR2 are DFQATT and SNEGSKA (reference sequence).

This sequence joins TRBV11-2 and TRBJ1-1; maybe TRBD1 (6 bases). The V end was cut by 5 bases, the J end by 3 bases, with 16 bases between. Germline CDR1 is SGHAT and CDR2 is FQNNGV. The CDR3 runs to 15 residues. CDR3 coding DNA: TGTGCCAGCAGCAGCGTGACAGGCATGCACACTGAAGCTTTCTTT. Its protein is CASSSVTGMHTEAFF.

The chain employs TRBV18 and TRBJ1-5; D is uncertain. The V gene lost 3 bases and the J gene lost 7 bases, with 10 bases spanning the gap. CDR1 KGHSH and CDR2 LQKENI come from the germline V gene. CDR3 length: 13 amino acids. The CDR3 reads CASSPRVGQPQHF. The CDR3 DNA is TGTGCCAGCTCACCGAGGGTAGGCCAGCCCCAGCATTTT. The full variable domain, its missing parts supplied by reference TRBV18 and TRBJ1-5, is NAGVMQNPRHLVRRRGQEARLRCSPMKGHSHVYWYRQLPEEGLKFMVYLQKENIIDESGMPKERFSAEFPKEGPSILRIQQVVRGDSAAYFCASSPRVGQPQHFGDGTRLSIL.